This T cell receptor (beta chain) appears in the sequencing data of a study of blood T cell repertoires in COVID-19. The overall study: The study drew acute and convalescent COVID-19 samples from the United States, Italy and Spain. Sample material is recorded as cDNA or gDNA derived from T cells, B-cell-depleted T cells, or PBMCs.

Produced via immunoSEQ multiplex PCR; TCRdb's table is partial and in-frame only. This sample yields 65,000 to 90,000 clones, of which roughly 80% are seen a single time; around 4.8% belongs to the top ten. Losses at the gene ends were 3 bases for V and 3 bases for J; bases not matched to a gene: 4. CDR1 KGHSH and CDR2 LQKENI come from the germline V gene. This CDR3 has 14 residues. V gene TRBV18 combines with J gene TRBJ1-2, with 7 nucleotides matching TRBD1. Material for sequencing was peripheral blood. The receptor comes from a woman of 80 years or more with active or convalescent COVID-19. For the CDR3, the DNA is TGTGCCAGCTCACCGGCTGGACAGGACTATGGCTACACCTTC. It translates to CASSPAGQDYGYTF.